The next 15 T cell receptor beta chains were all read from a single sample in a study of somatic mutations in cytotoxic T cells in rheumatoid arthritis. Measured with immunoSEQ multiplex PCR; TCRdb has only the in-frame clones, and not every one. This table holds nearly 20,000 clones, 86% found once. Sequencing was done on a sample of CD8+ T cells sorted from blood. Receptor source: a man in his forties in good health.

The gene calls are TRBV7-8 and TRBJ1-1, with 9 bases identical to TRBD1. The germline V gene has CDR1 SGHVS and CDR2 FQNEAQ. The CDR3 has 15 residues. The ends lost 7 bases at V and 4 bases at J; junction bases unmatched: 10. CDR3 DNA sequence: TGTGCCAGCACCGCCACCCGGGACAGGGCCACTGAAGCTTTCTTT. Its protein is CASTATRDRATEAFF. The complete variable domain, with remaining parts taken from reference TRBV7-8 and TRBJ1-1, reads GAGVSQSPRYKVAKRGQDVALRCDPISGHVSLFWYQQALGQGPEFLTYFQNEAQLDKSGLPSDRFFAERPEGSVSTLKIQRTQQEDSAVYLCASTATRDRATEAFFGQGTRLTVV.

The chain uses TRBV5-5 and TRBJ2-7; 7 bases are a match to TRBD1. V shed 4 bases and J 3 bases; nucleotides not matched to a gene: 7. The germline V gene encodes CDR1 SGHKS and CDR2 YYEKEE (reference sequence). The CDR3 runs 14 residues. CDR3: CASSPWTGSYEQYF. DNA for the CDR3: TGTGCCAGCAGCCCCTGGACAGGCAGCTACGAGCAGTACTTC.

The table lists this clone with a count of one. The CDR3 DNA sequence: TGTGCCAGCAGCCACTCGGTTGCAGACTACGAGCAGTACTTC. Protein product: CASSHSVADYEQYF. The chain recombines TRBV11-2 with TRBJ2-5; D is unclear. The DNA end lines up better with TRBJ2-7; the J call may be wrong. The germline CDR1 and CDR2 sequences are SGHAT and FQNNGV. The CDR3 has 14 amino acids.

V usage is TRBV7-9 and J usage is TRBJ1-2; the D is unclear. CDR1 and CDR2 (germline): SEHNR, FQNEAQ (reference sequence). V was trimmed by 4 bases and J by 0 bases, leaving 12 bases between them. This CDR3 is 15 amino acids long. CDR3 sequence: CASSSLKFANYGYTF. DNA for the CDR3: TGTGCCAGCAGCTCCCTGAAGTTTGCTAACTATGGCTACACCTTC.

The rearrangement links TRBV6-5 to TRBJ1-1, with unresolved D. The CDR3 contains 14 residues. V was pared by 6 bases and J by 0 bases, with 11 bases between. Germline assignment: CDR1 MNHEY and CDR2 SVGAGI. CDR3 protein: CASRIQDLNTEAFF. The CDR3 nucleotides read TGTGCCAGCAGAATCCAGGATTTGAACACTGAAGCTTTCTTT.

The chain combines TRBV28 with TRBJ2-2, with a possible D match to TRBD2 (6 bases). V was cut by 2 bases and J by 5 bases, with 9 bases left in between. Germline CDR1 and CDR2: MDHEN and SYDVKM. The CDR3 contains 14 residues. The CDR3 here is CASSLAGNTGELFF. The CDR3 DNA reads TGTGCCAGCAGTTTAGCGGGAAATACCGGGGAGCTGTTTTTT. The variable domain in full, completed from reference TRBV28 and TRBJ2-2, reads DVKVTQSSRYLVKRTGEKVFLECVQDMDHENMFWYRQDPGLGLRLIYFSYDVKMKEKGDIPEGYSVSREKKERFSLILESASTNQTSMYLCASSLAGNTGELFFGEGSRLTVL.

The gene calls are TRBV2 and TRBJ2-7, with D hard to call. V was cut by 5 bases and J by 3 bases, with 2 bases left in between. Germline V gives CDR1 SNHLY, CDR2 FYNNEI. CDR3 length equals 10 residues. The CDR3 DNA sequence: TGTGCCAGCAGTTACTACGAGCAGTACTTC. Translated: CASSYYEQYF.

This clone was seen a few times. The chain couples TRBV27 to TRBJ2-7; a possible D gene is TRBD2 (6 bases). Germline V gene lookup returns CDR1 MNHEY and CDR2 SMNVEV (reference sequence). The ends were cut back, 5 bases at V and 5 bases at J, with 13 bases in the middle. The CDR3 is 13 residues long. CDR3 bases: TGTGCCAGCAGTCGGGACTCGGGGGACGAGCAGTACTTC. Its protein product is CASSRDSGDEQYF.

The genes are TRBV5-5 and TRBJ2-3; 7 nucleotides line up with TRBD2. This CDR3 is built from 15 residues. The trim removed 0 bases at V and 6 bases at J, leaving 7 bases unmatched. Germline V gene data show CDR1 as SGHKS and CDR2 as YYEKEE (reference sequence). This CDR3 is CASSLAGLAVDTQYF. The CDR3 bases are TGTGCCAGCAGCTTGGCTGGGCTAGCGGTGGATACGCAGTATTTT.

The chain couples TRBV27 to TRBJ2-5, with 7 bases matching TRBD2. The J call may be mistaken, given a closer DNA end match to TRBJ2-7. The CDR3 totals 13 residues. CDR1 is MNHEY and CDR2 is SMNVEV in the germline V gene (reference sequence). The CDR3 here is CASSPTSEAEQYF. The DNA of the CDR3 is TGTGCCAGCAGCCCAACTAGCGAGGCCGAGCAGTACTTC.

The CDR3 DNA reads as TGTGCCAGCAGTCGGGACAGGGAAGGGCACTATGGCTACACCTTC. This sequence encodes CASSRDREGHYGYTF. The chain recombines TRBV28 with TRBJ1-2; 9 nucleotides match TRBD1. V lost 5 bases, J lost 3 bases, and 7 bases stayed unmatched. CDR3 length: 15 residues. Germline CDR1 is MDHEN and CDR2 is SYDVKM.

The chain uses TRBV6-1 and TRBJ2-7; 8 bases line up with TRBD1. The CDR3 totals 13 residues. From germline, CDR1 is MNHNS and CDR2 SASEGT. The J segment lost 3 bases and the V segment lost 4 bases, leaving 2 bases of the junction unmatched. The CDR3 nucleotides are TGTGCCAGCAGTGTGGACAGGGACTACGAGCAGTACTTC. Translation gives CASSVDRDYEQYF.

This rearrangement joins TRBV5-4 to TRBJ2-7; no clear D gene. Trimming took off 4 bases at V and 0 bases at J, with 11 bases between the two ends. CDR3 size: 14 residues. Germline CDR1 reads SGHNT; CDR2 reads YYREEE (reference sequence). CDR3 bases: TGTGCCAGCAGCCCTGGGCCCATCTCCTACGAGCAGTACTTC. This gives the protein CASSPGPISYEQYF.

V is TRBV6-1 and J is TRBJ2-2; no definite D call. Germline assignment: CDR1 MNHNS and CDR2 SASEGT. The CDR3 covers 13 residues. Between the trimmed V and J ends, which lost 3 bases and 4 bases, there was a span of 6 bases. CDR3 sequence: CASSDLGTGELFF. The DNA for the CDR3 is TGTGCCAGCAGTGATCTCGGCACCGGGGAGCTGTTTTTT.

The genes are TRBV19 and TRBJ2-1; 7 bases line up with TRBD2. J was trimmed by 4 bases and V by 8 bases; bases with no gene match: 8. Germline-derived CDR1 and CDR2 are LNHDA and SQIVND (reference sequence). The CDR3 has 14 residues. The CDR3 DNA reads TGTGCCAGTGCCGAGGAAGCGGGATACAATGAGCAGTTCTTC. As protein: CASAEEAGYNEQFF.